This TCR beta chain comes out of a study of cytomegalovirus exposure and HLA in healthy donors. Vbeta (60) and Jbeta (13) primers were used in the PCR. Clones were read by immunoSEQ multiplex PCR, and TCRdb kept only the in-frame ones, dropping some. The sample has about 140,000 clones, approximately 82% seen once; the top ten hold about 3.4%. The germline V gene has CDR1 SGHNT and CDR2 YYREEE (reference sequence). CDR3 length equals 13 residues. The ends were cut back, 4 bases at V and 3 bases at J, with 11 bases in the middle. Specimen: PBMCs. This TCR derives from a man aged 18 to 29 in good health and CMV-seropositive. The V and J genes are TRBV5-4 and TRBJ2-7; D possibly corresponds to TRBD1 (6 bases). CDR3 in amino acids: CASSTGTIYEQYF. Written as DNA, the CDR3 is TGTGCCAGCAGCACAGGGACAATCTACGAGCAGTACTTC.